The entry below describes one T cell receptor (beta chain). What it recognizes is unknown. The data belong to a study of cytomegalovirus exposure and HLA in healthy donors. Study in general: As an earlier analysis found, some 180 million T cells yielded approximately 110 million unique TCR beta sequences. Whole-study findings and limits: Links to common viral pathogens appeared, in a later analysis, for several of the most significant clusters. In vitro data verified a few CMV-associated chains as specific for CMV antigens. With DRB1 most and HLA-C fewest, TCR association rates differed between HLA loci in a later analysis.

PCR amplification relied on 60 Vbeta primers (plus 13 Jbeta primers). TCRdb's copy holds only in-frame clones and misses some; the assay was immunoSEQ multiplex PCR. Of 150,000 to 200,000 clones listed, about 85% were seen once; the top ten hold 1.1%. V was trimmed by 3 bases and J by 0 bases, leaving 6 bases between them. The V gene's germline CDR1 is SEHNR and CDR2 FQNEAQ (reference sequence). There are 15 residues in the CDR3. Sequenced input: PBMCs. This clonotype was sampled from a boy aged 2-9 years in good health and CMV-seronegative. The chain is built from TRBV7-9 and TRBJ1-6; D remains unclear. CDR3 region: CASSFESSYNSPLHF. DNA for the CDR3: TGTGCCAGCAGCTTCGAGAGCTCCTATAATTCACCCCTCCACTTT.